This T cell receptor beta chain was profiled in a study of Graves' ophthalmopathy and Graves' hyperthyroidism. Study-level information: Peripheral blood samples were taken at initial diagnosis, before any treatment. Findings of the study overall: Ophthalmopathy progression was predicted by the model at about 70% sensitivity and less than 75% specificity. Most thyroid clonotypes expanded beyond 0.001 frequency were also found in blood.

For this clonotype: Its specificity is not known.

Amplification of the TCR beta CDR3 regions used RNA transcripts (as template). The first round was an RT-PCR with HTBI primers, and the second round was a multiplex PCR. TCRdb re-derived calls from the multiplex PCR reads in MiXCR, one entry per CDR3 protein. Among some 410,000 distinct CDR3 sequences, roughly 21% were seen once, and the ten largest hold around 3.2%. The CDR3 is 15 amino acids. Germline lookup yields CDR1 SGHAT and CDR2 FQNNGV. V was pared by 5 bases and J by 2 bases, with 15 bases between. An approximately 10 ml volume of fresh peripheral blood provided the PBMCs. The receptor comes from a woman aged 18-29 years with stable Graves' hyperthyroidism. The sequenced sample consisted of peripheral blood. The V gene is TRBV11-2, the J gene TRBJ2-5, with D perhaps assigned TRBD1 or TRBD2 (5 bases each). The DNA for the CDR3 is TGTGCCAGCAGCGATTCGGGGACGGTGCAAGAGACCCAGTACTTC. Residues: CASSDSGTVQETQYF.